The source of this T cell receptor beta chain is a study of PD-1 blockade in mismatch repair-deficient tumors. The study's findings and limits: Rapid post-treatment expansion, then contraction, generally preceding radiologic response, marked tumor-resident clones.

Concerning this clone: The antigen remains undetermined.

Every patient had mismatch repair deficiency by PCR or immunohistochemistry. TCR sequencing covered a few patients who responded to pembrolizumab. V was clipped by 0 bases and J by 7 bases, with 14 bases between them. This CDR3 is built from 15 residues. Per the germline V gene, CDR1 is SGDLS and CDR2 is YYNGEE. Method: immunoSEQ multiplex PCR; TCRdb's copy keeps in-frame clones and lacks some. The table has some 51,000 clones, about 85% seen once; the top ten hold about 8.3%. The chain recombines TRBV9 with TRBJ2-1; D is perhaps TRBD1 or TRBD2 (7 bases each). The material was peripheral blood, obtained approximately 18 weeks after starting pembrolizumab. This sequence was found in an adult with mismatch repair-deficient cancer. The CDR3 DNA is TGTGCCAGCAGCGTAGAGGCAGGGGGAGGGAATGAGCAGTTCTTC. Translation: CASSVEAGGGNEQFF. The full variable domain, with the rest looked up from reference TRBV9 and TRBJ2-1, is DSGVTQTPKHLITATGQRVTLRCSPRSGDLSVYWYQQSLDQGLQFLIQYYNGEERAKGNILERFSAQQFPDLHSELNLSSLELGDSALYFCASSVEAGGGNEQFFGPGTRLTVL.